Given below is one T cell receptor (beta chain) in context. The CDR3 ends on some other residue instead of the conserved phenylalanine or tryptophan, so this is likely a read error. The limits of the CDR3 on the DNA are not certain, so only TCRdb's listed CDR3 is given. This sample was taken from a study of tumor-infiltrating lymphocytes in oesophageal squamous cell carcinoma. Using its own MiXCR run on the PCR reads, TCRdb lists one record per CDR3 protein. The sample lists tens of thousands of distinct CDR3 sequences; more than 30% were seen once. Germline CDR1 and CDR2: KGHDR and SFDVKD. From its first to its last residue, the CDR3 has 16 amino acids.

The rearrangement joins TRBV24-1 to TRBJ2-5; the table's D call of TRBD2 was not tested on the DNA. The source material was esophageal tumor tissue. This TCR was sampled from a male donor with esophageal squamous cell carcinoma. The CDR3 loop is CATSDLAGNYGYTFGS.